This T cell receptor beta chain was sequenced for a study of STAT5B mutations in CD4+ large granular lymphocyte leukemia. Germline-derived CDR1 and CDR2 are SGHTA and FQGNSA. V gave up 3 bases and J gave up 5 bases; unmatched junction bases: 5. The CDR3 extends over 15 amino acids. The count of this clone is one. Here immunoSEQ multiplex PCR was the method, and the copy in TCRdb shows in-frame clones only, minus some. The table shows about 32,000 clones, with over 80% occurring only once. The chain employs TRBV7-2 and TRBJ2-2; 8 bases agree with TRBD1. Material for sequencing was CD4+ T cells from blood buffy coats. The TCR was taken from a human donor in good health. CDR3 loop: CASSFIQGATGELFF. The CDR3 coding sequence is TGTGCCAGCAGCTTTATCCAGGGGGCAACCGGGGAGCTGTTTTTT.